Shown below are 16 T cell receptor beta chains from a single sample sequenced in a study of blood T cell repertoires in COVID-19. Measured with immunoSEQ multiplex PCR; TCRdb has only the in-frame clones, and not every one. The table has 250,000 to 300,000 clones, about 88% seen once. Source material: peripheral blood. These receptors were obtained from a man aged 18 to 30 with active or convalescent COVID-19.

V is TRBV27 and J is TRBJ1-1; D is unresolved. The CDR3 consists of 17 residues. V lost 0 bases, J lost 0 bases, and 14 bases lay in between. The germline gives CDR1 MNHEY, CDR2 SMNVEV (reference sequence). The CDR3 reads CASSLSWEGALNTEAFF. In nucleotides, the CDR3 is TGTGCCAGCAGTTTATCGTGGGAGGGAGCCCTGAACACTGAAGCTTTCTTT.

The CDR3 sequence is CAWSTDTAGANVLTF. Here the CDR3 DNA reads TGTGCCTGGAGTACTGACACCGCCGGGGCCAACGTCCTGACTTTC. The J gene is TRBJ2-6, the V gene TRBV30, with unresolved D. In germline, CDR1 is GTSNPN, CDR2 SVGIG (reference sequence). This CDR3 region has 15 residues. V was pared by 2 bases and J by 4 bases, with 12 bases between.

The CDR3 protein is CASSQTDRFYEQYF. The CDR3 DNA reads as TGTGCCAGCAGCCAAACTGACAGGTTCTACGAGCAGTACTTC. The rearrangement uses TRBV3-1 (or the pseudogene TRBV3-2) and TRBJ2-7, with D possibly being TRBD1 (6 bases). CDR3 length: 14 residues. Germline assignment: CDR1 LGHDT and CDR2 YNNKEL (reference sequence). Trimming left V 2 bases short and J 3 bases short, with 11 bases between.

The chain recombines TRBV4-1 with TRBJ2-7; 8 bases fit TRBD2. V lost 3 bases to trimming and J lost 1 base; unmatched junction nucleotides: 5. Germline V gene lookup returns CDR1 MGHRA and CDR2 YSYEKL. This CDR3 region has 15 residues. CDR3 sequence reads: CASSQLAGGSYEQYF. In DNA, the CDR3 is TGCGCCAGCAGCCAGCTAGCGGGTGGATCCTACGAGCAGTACTTC.

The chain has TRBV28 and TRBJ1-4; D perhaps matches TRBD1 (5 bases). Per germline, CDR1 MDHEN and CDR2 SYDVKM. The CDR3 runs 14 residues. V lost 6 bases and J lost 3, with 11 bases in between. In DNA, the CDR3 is TGTGCCAGCAGCGGGGGAGGAGCTAATGAAAAACTGTTTTTT. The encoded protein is CASSGGGANEKLFF.

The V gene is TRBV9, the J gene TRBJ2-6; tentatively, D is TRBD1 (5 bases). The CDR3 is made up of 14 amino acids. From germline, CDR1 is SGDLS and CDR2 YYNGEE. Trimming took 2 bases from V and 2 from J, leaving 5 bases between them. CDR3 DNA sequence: TGTGCCAGCAGCGTGGGGCCTGGGGCCAACGTCCTGACTTTC. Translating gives CASSVGPGANVLTF.

CDR3 sequence (DNA): TGTGCCAGCAGCTTAGGCAGTAACACCGGGGAGCTGTTTTTT. Protein product: CASSLGSNTGELFF. The gene calls are TRBV7-9 and TRBJ2-2, with no clear D. Germline V gene lookup returns CDR1 SEHNR and CDR2 FQNEAQ (reference sequence). The CDR3 is 14 amino acids. Trimming removed 1 base from V and 2 bases from J, with 5 bases in between.

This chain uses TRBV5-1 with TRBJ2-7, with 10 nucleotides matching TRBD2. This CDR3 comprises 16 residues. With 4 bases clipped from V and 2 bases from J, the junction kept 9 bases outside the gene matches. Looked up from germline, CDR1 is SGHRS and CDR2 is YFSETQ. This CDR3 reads CASSRASSGGTYEQYF. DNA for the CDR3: TGCGCCAGCAGCAGGGCCTCTAGCGGGGGAACCTACGAGCAGTACTTC.

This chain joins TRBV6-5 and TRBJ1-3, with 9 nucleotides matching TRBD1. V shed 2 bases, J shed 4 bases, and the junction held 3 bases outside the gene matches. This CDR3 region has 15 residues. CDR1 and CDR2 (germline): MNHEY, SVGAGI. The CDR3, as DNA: TGTGCCAGCAGTTACGGGACAGGGACCGGAAACACCATATATTTT. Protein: CASSYGTGTGNTIYF.

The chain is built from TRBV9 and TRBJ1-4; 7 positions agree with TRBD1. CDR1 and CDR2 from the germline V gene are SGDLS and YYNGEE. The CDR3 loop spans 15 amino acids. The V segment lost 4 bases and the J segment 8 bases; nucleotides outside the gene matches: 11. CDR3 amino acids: CASSRQGRASEKLFF. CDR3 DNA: TGTGCCAGCAGCCGACAGGGACGGGCATCCGAAAAACTGTTTTTT.

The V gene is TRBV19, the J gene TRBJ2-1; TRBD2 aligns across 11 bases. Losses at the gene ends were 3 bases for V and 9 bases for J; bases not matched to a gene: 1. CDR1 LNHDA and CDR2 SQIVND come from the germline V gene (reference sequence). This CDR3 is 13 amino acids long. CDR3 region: CASSIGLAGEQFF. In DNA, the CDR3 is TGTGCCAGTAGTATCGGACTAGCGGGTGAGCAGTTCTTC.

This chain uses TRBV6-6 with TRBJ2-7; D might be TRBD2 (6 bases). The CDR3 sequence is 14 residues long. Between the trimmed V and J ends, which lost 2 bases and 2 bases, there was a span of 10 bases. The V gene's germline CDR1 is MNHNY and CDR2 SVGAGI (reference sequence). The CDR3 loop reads CASSYTSRTYEQYF. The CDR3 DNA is TGTGCCAGCAGTTACACTAGCAGAACCTACGAGCAGTACTTC.

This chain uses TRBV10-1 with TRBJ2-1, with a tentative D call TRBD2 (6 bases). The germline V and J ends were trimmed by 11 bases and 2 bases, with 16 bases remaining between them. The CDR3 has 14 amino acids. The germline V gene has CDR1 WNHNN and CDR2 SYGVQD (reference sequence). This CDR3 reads CARKESGAYNEQFF. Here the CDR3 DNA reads TGCGCCCGAAAAGAGTCGGGGGCCTACAATGAGCAGTTCTTC.

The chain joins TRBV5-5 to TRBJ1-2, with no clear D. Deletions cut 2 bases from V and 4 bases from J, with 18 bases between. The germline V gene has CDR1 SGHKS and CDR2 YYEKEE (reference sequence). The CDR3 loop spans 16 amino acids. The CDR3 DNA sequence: TGTGCCAGCAGCTTAAGTCTTGGGCGGGCGGGCTATGGCTACACCTTC. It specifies CASSLSLGRAGYGYTF.

DNA for the CDR3: TGTGCCAGCAGTAACCGGGACAGGGACTACGAGCAGTACTTC. Translation gives CASSNRDRDYEQYF. V and J are TRBV7-9 and TRBJ2-7, with TRBD1 identical over 9 bases. This CDR3 is built from 14 residues. The ends lost 6 bases at V and 3 bases at J; junction bases unmatched: 6. Per the germline V gene, CDR1 is SEHNR and CDR2 is FQNEAQ (reference sequence).

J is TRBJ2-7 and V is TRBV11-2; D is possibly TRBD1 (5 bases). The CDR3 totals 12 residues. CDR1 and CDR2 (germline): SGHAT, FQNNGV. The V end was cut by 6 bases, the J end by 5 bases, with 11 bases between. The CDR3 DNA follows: TGTGCCAGCAGTAACAGGTACGACGAGCAGTACTTC. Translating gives CASSNRYDEQYF.